The present TCR beta chain was sequenced within a study of blood T cell repertoires in COVID-19. About the research overall: The United States, Italy and Spain provided the acute and convalescent COVID-19 samples.

TCRdb keeps only in-frame clones here, not all; method: immunoSEQ multiplex PCR. The sample lists 75,000 to 90,000 clones, 91% occurring once. The CDR3 spans 15 residues. Per the germline V gene, CDR1 is LGHDT and CDR2 is YNNKEL (reference sequence). V was pared by 4 bases and J by 7 bases, with 18 bases between. The chain links TRBV3-1 (or the pseudogene TRBV3-2) to TRBJ2-3, with TRBD2 as a possible D gene (6 bases). Sequencing was carried out using peripheral blood. The clonotype originates from a woman in her fifties or sixties in a cohort sampled during active COVID-19. The CDR3 sequence is CASSRYRGESYTQYF. The CDR3 nucleotides are TGTGCCAGCAGCCGTTACCGCGGGGAGTCGTATACGCAGTATTTT.